A selection of T cell receptor beta chains follows, all from one sample in a study of CD8+ T cells in alopecia areata. Data came from immunoSEQ multiplex PCR; TCRdb stores just in-frame clones and leaves some out. The data hold 160,000 or so clones, with roughly 65% observed a single time. The sample was CD4+ T cells sorted from blood, taken at week 4, from a patient treated with tofacitinib. Receptors originate from a human donor with alopecia areata. Each CDR3 is given with its conserved first and last residue. A D gene is named only where the DNA matches it firmly. Where a row states a size, it is once, few, many or the class of an expanded clone; other rows omit it.

CASRSTGSVNSPLHF	TGTGCCAGCAGATCGACAGGGAGCGTAAATTCACCCCTCCACTTT	TRBD1	TRBJ1-6	TRBV27	few
CASLKGQGGTEAFF	TGTGCCAGTTTAAAAGGGCAGGGCGGCACTGAAGCTTTCTTT	NA	TRBJ1-1	TRBV19	few
CAWSAGQNYGYTF	TGTGCCTGGAGTGCCGGACAGAACTATGGCTACACCTTC	NA	TRBJ1-2	TRBV30	NA
CASSLVQETQYF	TGTGCCAGCAGCTTGGTCCAAGAGACCCAGTACTTC	NA	TRBJ2-5	TRBV5-4	once
CASSLIGTNYGYTF	TGTGCCAGCAGCTTGATTGGGACCAACTATGGCTACACCTTC	NA	TRBJ1-2	TRBV5-6	NA
CASSEDLGRGEKLFF	TGTGCCAGCAGTGAGGATTTGGGGCGGGGTGAAAAACTGTTTTTT	NA	TRBJ1-4	TRBV2	NA
CASSQDPGQGNIQYF	TGTGCCAGCAGCCAAGACCCGGGACAGGGCAACATTCAGTACTTC	TRBD1	TRBJ2-4	TRBV4-2	few
CASGARLDTQYF	TGTGCCAGCGGGGCTAGGTTGGATACGCAGTATTTT	NA	TRBJ2-3	TRBV6-5	NA
CSVGQNTGELFF	TGCAGCGTGGGACAGAACACCGGGGAGCTGTTTTTT	NA	TRBJ2-2	TRBV29-1	few
CASSTKQISSGANVLTF	TGTGCCAGCAGCACAAAACAGATATCCTCTGGGGCCAACGTCCTGACTTTC	NA	TRBJ2-6	TRBV5-6	NA
CAWSDGPSGASNQPQHF	TGTGCCTGGAGTGACGGGCCTTCAGGGGCTAGCAATCAGCCCCAGCATTTT	NA	TRBJ1-5	TRBV30	NA
CASRAGVTEAFF	TGTGCCAGCAGGGCCGGGGTCACTGAAGCTTTCTTT	NA	TRBJ1-1	TRBV7-3	NA
CASSLDNQPQHF	TGTGCCAGCAGCTTAGACAATCAGCCCCAGCATTTT	NA	TRBJ1-5	TRBV7-9	few
CAISGQGSTDTQYF	TGTGCCATCAGTGGCCAGGGTAGCACAGATACGCAGTATTTT	NA	TRBJ2-3	TRBV10-3	few
CSVETDRDTEAFF	TGCAGCGTTGAAACGGACCGAGACACTGAAGCTTTCTTT	NA	TRBJ1-1	TRBV29-1	NA
CAWTLSSGWTEAFF	TGTGCCTGGACCTTAAGTTCAGGGTGGACTGAAGCTTTCTTT	NA	TRBJ1-1	TRBV30	NA
CASRSPLRGYGYTF	TGTGCCAGCAGATCTCCCCTCCGAGGCTATGGCTACACCTTC	NA	TRBJ1-2	TRBV27	few
CASSLVVGLYEQYF	TGTGCCAGCAGCTTAGTCGTCGGACTCTACGAGCAGTACTTC	NA	TRBJ2-7	TRBV7-8	NA
CASSFGTGSYGYTF	TGCGCCAGCAGCTTCGGGACAGGTTCCTATGGCTACACCTTC	TRBD1	TRBJ1-2	TRBV5-1	NA
CASSQETLLTDRDRDIGNQPQHF	TGTGCCAGCAGCCAAGAAACCCTCCTTACTGACAGGGACCGGGATATTGGCAATCAGCCCCAGCATTTT	TRBD1	TRBJ1-5	TRBV14	NA
CASSSYSGAKNIQYF	TGTGCCAGCAGTTCGTACAGCGGAGCCAAAAACATTCAGTACTTC	NA	TRBJ2-4	TRBV27	NA
CASSLEAAGELFF	TGCGCCAGCAGCTTGGAAGCCGCGGGGGAGCTGTTTTTT	NA	TRBJ2-2	TRBV5-1	NA
CASSPRGSTEAFF	TGCGCCAGCAGCCCAAGGGGGAGCACTGAAGCTTTCTTT	NA	TRBJ1-1	TRBV5-1	NA
CAWSEGYNQPQHF	TGTGCCTGGAGTGAGGGGTACAATCAGCCCCAGCATTTT	NA	TRBJ1-5	TRBV30	NA
CASTKVLLNEQFF	TGCGCCAGCACCAAAGTACTGCTCAATGAGCAGTTCTTC	NA	TRBJ2-1	TRBV5-1	NA
CASSERQTNEQFF	TGTGCCAGCAGCGAAAGACAGACCAATGAGCAGTTCTTC	NA	TRBJ2-1	TRBV5-4	few
CSVAWGDSTDTQYF	TGCAGCGTTGCGTGGGGGGATAGCACAGATACGCAGTATTTT	NA	TRBJ2-3	TRBV29-1	few
CASSIGTGRENIQYF	TGTGCCAGCAGCATAGGGACAGGGCGAGAGAACATTCAGTACTTC	TRBD1	TRBJ2-4	TRBV5-4	NA
CASSFRTAEQYF	TGTGCCAGCAGCTTTCGGACAGCTGAGCAGTACTTC	NA	TRBJ2-7	TRBV7-8	NA
CASSLGAWSRINSPLHF	TGTGCCAGCAGCTTAGGGGCCTGGTCTAGGATTAATTCACCCCTCCACTTT	NA	TRBJ1-6	TRBV7-9	NA
CSVQDVEETQYF	TGCAGCGTCCAGGACGTAGAAGAGACCCAGTACTTC	NA	TRBJ2-5	TRBV29-1	NA
CASSEYRVADTQYF	TGTGCCAGCAGTGAATACAGGGTCGCAGATACGCAGTATTTT	NA	TRBJ2-3	TRBV25-1	NA
CASRGGPNQPQHF	TGTGCCAGCAGAGGCGGCCCGAATCAGCCCCAGCATTTT	NA	TRBJ1-5	TRBV6-4	few
CASRHAYNSPLHF	TGTGCCAGCAGGCACGCGTATAATTCACCCCTCCACTTT	NA	TRBJ1-6	TRBV6-4	NA
CAWSVRSGGELFF	TGTGCCTGGAGTGTACGAAGCGGCGGGGAGCTGTTTTTT	NA	TRBJ2-2	TRBV30	NA
CASTKDSTPREQYF	TGTGCCAGCACAAAGGACTCAACCCCGCGCGAGCAGTACTTC	NA	TRBJ2-7	TRBV6-6	NA
CSVGTPTEAFF	TGCAGCGTTGGGACTCCCACTGAAGCTTTCTTT	NA	TRBJ1-1	TRBV29-1	NA
CSVDGLGGRLNYGYTF	TGCAGCGTTGACGGTCTAGGGGGACGGCTAAACTATGGCTACACCTTC	NA	TRBJ1-2	TRBV29-1	NA
CASSFPNSPLHF	TGTGCCAGCAGTTTCCCGAATTCACCCCTCCACTTT	NA	TRBJ1-6	TRBV6-5	NA
CASSLGRGDSYEQFF	TGTGCCAGCAGCTTAGGGCGAGGGGACAGTTATGAGCAGTTCTTC	TRBD1	TRBJ2-1	TRBV7-2	few
CASSRQGAQYF	TGTGCCAGCAGTAGACAGGGAGCCCAGTACTTC	TRBD1	TRBJ2-5	TRBV14	few
CASSEQGNEEPQHF	TGTGCCAGCAGTGAACAAGGGAATGAGGAGCCCCAGCATTTT	NA	TRBJ1-5	TRBV2	NA
CASSEEIGGTDTQYF	TGTGCCAGCAGTGAGGAGATAGGTGGCACAGATACGCAGTATTTT	NA	TRBJ2-3	TRBV2	NA
CASNSGRTGIGYTF	TGTGCCAGCAACTCAGGGCGGACAGGGATCGGCTACACCTTC	TRBD1	TRBJ1-2	TRBV2	few
CASSFGLAATYEQYF	TGCGCCAGCAGCTTTGGACTAGCGGCCACCTACGAGCAGTACTTC	TRBD2	TRBJ2-7	TRBV5-1	NA
CAGGGEPYSNQPQHF	TGTGCCGGAGGTGGGGAGCCGTATAGCAATCAGCCCCAGCATTTT	NA	TRBJ1-5	TRBV30	NA
CASSPHTSGGSADTQYF	TGTGCCAGCAGCCCGCATACTAGCGGGGGGAGCGCAGATACGCAGTATTTT	TRBD2	TRBJ2-3	TRBV5-4	few
CASSLLGYEQYF	TGTGCCAGCAGCCTCCTAGGCTACGAGCAGTACTTC	NA	TRBJ2-7	TRBV4-2	NA
CSVSDRAVEKLFF	TGCAGCGTCTCGGACAGGGCGGTGGAAAAACTGTTTTTT	TRBD1	TRBJ1-4	TRBV29-1	NA
CAWSAPARVLSGYTF	TGTGCCTGGAGTGCCCCGGCGCGGGTCTTAAGTGGCTACACCTTC	NA	TRBJ1-2	TRBV30	NA
CASSRRQGNVVEQFF	TGTGCCAGCAGCCGCAGACAGGGGAACGTCGTTGAGCAGTTCTTC	TRBD1	TRBJ2-1	TRBV6-5	NA
CASSQEGRINSPLHF	TGCGCCAGCAGCCAAGAGGGACGGATTAATTCACCCCTCCACTTT	NA	TRBJ1-6	TRBV4-1	NA
CASSPGHQTYEQYF	TGCGCCAGCAGCCCGGGACACCAGACCTACGAGCAGTACTTC	NA	TRBJ2-7	TRBV10-1	once
CSASGTSYGYTF	TGCAGCGCCAGTGGAACTTCCTATGGCTACACCTTC	NA	TRBJ1-2	TRBV29-1	NA
CASSSLARSGELFF	TGTGCCAGCAGCTCTCTGGCCCGTTCCGGGGAGCTGTTTTTT	NA	TRBJ2-2	TRBV11-2	NA